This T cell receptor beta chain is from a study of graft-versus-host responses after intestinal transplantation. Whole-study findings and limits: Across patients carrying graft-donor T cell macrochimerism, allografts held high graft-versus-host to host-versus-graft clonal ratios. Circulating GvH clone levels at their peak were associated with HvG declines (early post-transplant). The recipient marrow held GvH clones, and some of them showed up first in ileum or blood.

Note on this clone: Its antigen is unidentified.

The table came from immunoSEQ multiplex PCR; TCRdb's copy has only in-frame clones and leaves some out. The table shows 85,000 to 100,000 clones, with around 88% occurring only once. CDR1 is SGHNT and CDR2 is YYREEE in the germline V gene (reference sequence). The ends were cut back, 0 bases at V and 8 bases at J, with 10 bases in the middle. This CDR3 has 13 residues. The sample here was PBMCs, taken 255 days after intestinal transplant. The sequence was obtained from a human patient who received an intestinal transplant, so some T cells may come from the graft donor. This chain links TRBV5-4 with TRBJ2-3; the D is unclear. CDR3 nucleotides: TGTGCCAGCAGCTTGGCCGGGTCCGGTACGCAGTATTTT. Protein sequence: CASSLAGSGTQYF. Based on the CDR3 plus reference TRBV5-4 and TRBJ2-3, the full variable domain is ETGVTQSPTHLIKTRGQQVTLRCSSQSGHNTVSWYQQALGQGPQFIFQYYREEENGRGNFPPRFSGLQFPNYSSELNVNALELDDSALYLCASSLAGSGTQYFGPGTRLTVL.